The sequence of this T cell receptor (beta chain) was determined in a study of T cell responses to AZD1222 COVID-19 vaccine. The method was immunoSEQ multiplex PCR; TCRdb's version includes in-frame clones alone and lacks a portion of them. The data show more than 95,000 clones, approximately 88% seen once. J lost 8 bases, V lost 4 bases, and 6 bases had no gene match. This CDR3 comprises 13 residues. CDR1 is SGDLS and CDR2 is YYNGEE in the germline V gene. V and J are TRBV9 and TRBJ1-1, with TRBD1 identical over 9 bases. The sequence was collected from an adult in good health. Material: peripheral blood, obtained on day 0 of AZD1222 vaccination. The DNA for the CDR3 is TGTGCCAGCAGCCCCTCCGGACAGGGGGAAGCTTTCTTT. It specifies CASSPSGQGEAFF.